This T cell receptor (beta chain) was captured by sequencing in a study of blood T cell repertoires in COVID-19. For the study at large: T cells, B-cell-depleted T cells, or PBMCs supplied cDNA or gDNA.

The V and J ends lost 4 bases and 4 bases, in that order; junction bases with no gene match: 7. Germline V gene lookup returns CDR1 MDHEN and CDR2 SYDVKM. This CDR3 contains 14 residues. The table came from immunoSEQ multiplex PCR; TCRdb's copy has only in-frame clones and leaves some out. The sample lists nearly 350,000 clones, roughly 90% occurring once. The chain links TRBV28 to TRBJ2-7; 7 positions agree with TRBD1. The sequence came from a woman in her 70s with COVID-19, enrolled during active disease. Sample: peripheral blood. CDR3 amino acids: CASSYRTGVYEQYF. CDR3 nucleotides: TGTGCCAGCAGTTATAGGACAGGTGTATACGAGCAGTACTTC.